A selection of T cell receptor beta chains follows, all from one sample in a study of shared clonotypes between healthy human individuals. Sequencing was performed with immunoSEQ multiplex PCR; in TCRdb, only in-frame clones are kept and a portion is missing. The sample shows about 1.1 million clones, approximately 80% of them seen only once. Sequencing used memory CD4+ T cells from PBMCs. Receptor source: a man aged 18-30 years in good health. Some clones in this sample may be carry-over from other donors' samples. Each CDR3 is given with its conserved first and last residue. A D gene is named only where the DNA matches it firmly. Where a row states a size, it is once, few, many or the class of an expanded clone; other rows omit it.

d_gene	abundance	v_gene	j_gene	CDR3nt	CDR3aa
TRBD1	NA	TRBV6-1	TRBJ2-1	TGTGCCAGCAGACCCATGACAGGGCGCAATGAGCAGTTCTTC	CASRPMTGRNEQFF
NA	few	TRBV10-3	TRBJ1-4	TGTGCCATCAGTGGGCAACTGGACGGGAATGAAAAACTGTTTTTT	CAISGQLDGNEKLFF
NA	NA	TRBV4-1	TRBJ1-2	TGCGCCAGCAGCCACGCCGACTACAGGGACCTCTATGGCTACACCTTC	CASSHADYRDLYGYTF
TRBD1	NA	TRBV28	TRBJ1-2	TGTGCCAGCAGTCCCGGACAGGGAAACTATGGCTACACCTTC	CASSPGQGNYGYTF
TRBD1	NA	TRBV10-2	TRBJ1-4	TGCGCCAGCAGTGATGGACAGGGGTTTGAAAAACTGTTTTTT	CASSDGQGFEKLFF
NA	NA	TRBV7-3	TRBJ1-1	TGTGCCAGCAGCCTCCAGGGACCCTCGGTGAACACTGAAGCTTTCTTT	CASSLQGPSVNTEAFF
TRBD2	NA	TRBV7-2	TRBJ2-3	TGTGCCAGCAGCCCTTACTTTCTAGCGGGAGGCTCAGATACGCAGTATTTT	CASSPYFLAGGSDTQYF
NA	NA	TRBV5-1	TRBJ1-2	TGCGCCAGCAGCTTGGGACCCGATAACTATGGCTACACCTTC	CASSLGPDNYGYTF
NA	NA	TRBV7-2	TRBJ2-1	TGTGCCAGCAGCCTCCGGTGGAATGAGCAGTTCTTC	CASSLRWNEQFF
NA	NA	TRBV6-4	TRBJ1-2	TGTGCCAGCAGTCCTGAGCATAGGGGCGCGGGCTATGGCTACACCTTC	CASSPEHRGAGYGYTF
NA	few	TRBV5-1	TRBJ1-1	TGCGCCAGCAGCTTAGGGACCAGCACTGAAGCTTTCTTT	CASSLGTSTEAFF
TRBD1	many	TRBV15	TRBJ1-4	TGTGCCACCAGCAGAACGACAGGGGAGGTGGAAAAACTGTTTTTT	CATSRTTGEVEKLFF
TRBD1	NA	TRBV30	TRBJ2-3	TGTGCCTGGAGTCCGGGACAGGGCCCAGATACGCAGTATTTT	CAWSPGQGPDTQYF
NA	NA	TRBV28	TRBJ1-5	TGTGCCAGCAGTTTAGGGACCTGGCAGCCCCAGCATTTT	CASSLGTWQPQHF
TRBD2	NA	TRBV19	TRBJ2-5	TGTGCCAGTCGGACTAGCGGGAGGTCGGAGACCCAGTACTTC	CASRTSGRSETQYF
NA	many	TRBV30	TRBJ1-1	TGTGCCTGGAGTGGGACGAGGGGCGCTGAAGCTTTCTTT	CAWSGTRGAEAFF
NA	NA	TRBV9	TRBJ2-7	TGTGCCAGCAGCGTAGGTCACGACAGTACTTACGAGCAGTACTTC	CASSVGHDSTYEQYF
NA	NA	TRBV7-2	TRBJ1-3	TGTGCCAGCAGCTTAGCGCTGGGGCGGGGAAACACCATATATTTT	CASSLALGRGNTIYF
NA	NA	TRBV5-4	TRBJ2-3	TGTGCCAGCAGCGACGGGACTACAGATACGCAGTATTTT	CASSDGTTDTQYF
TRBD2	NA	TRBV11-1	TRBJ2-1	TGTGCCAGCAGCTTCGTGGCGGGAGGGAACAATGAGCAGTTCTTC	CASSFVAGGNNEQFF
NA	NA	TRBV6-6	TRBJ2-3	TGTGCCACCAGCAATTGGCCTCCTCAATACACAGATACGCAGTATTTT	CATSNWPPQYTDTQYF
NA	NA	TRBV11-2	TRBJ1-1	TGTGCCAGCAGCTCGGACAGATGGAACACTGAAGCTTTCTTT	CASSSDRWNTEAFF
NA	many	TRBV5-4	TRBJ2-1	TGTGCCAGCAGCTTGGTCACAGGGCCCGGGGCTGAGCAGTTCTTC	CASSLVTGPGAEQFF
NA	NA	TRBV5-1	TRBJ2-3	TGCGCCAGCAGCCCCGGGGATAGCACAGATACGCAGTATTTT	CASSPGDSTDTQYF
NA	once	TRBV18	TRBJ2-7	TGTGCCAGCTCACCACCGGGAACAGTCGGATGGTCCGAGCAGTACTTC	CASSPPGTVGWSEQYF